These T cell receptor beta chains were read from a single sample in a study of T-cell reconstitution after alpha-beta-depleted transplantation in children. TCRdb re-called the PCR reads through MiXCR, storing one row per CDR3 protein. The sample lists under 450,000 distinct CDR3 sequences; 10% to 15% were seen once. Sequenced material: PBMCs, taken from the stem cell graft. The receptors shown here come from a human donor who donated a stem cell graft to a child with Fanconi anemia. CDR3s include the opening cysteine and the closing phenylalanine or tryptophan. D genes are given only for firm matches. Clone size is not always given. Where it is, it says once, few, many or a class for expanded clones.

cdr3_nt cdr3_aa clone_size j_call v_call d_call
TGTGCCAGCAGCTCGGGACTGCTAAATCAGCCCCAGCATTTT CASSSGLLNQPQHF many TRBJ1-5 TRBV5-5 .
TGTGCCCTCAGTTTATGGACAGGGGGCGCGGGTTTGAATGGGGAGCTGTTTTTT CALSLWTGGAGLNGELFF . TRBJ2-2 TRBV12-3/TRBV12-4 TRBD1
TGTGCCAGCAGTCAGGACAGGGGCGAGCAGTACTTC CASSQDRGEQYF many TRBJ2-7 TRBV2 TRBD1
TGTGCCAGCAGCCAAGACATTACAGATACGCAGTATTTT CASSQDITDTQYF many TRBJ2-3 TRBV3-1 .
TGCAGTGCGGGGACAGATAACTACGAGCAGTACTTC CSAGTDNYEQYF few TRBJ2-7 TRBV20-1 TRBD1
TGTGCCAGCAGCCCCCAAAGGGGAGCTTTCTTT CASSPQRGAFF many TRBJ1-1 TRBV11-2 .
TGTGCCAGCAGCGAGGGTTCGGTGGGAGCTGAAGCTTTCTTT CASSEGSVGAEAFF many TRBJ1-1 TRBV9 .
TGTGCCAGCAGTTTCCCTGGCCAGGCGGACTACACCTTC CASSFPGQADYTF few TRBJ1-2 TRBV6-5 .
TGTGCCAGCGATTTCACCGGGACAGGATCTTACGAGCAGTACTTC CASDFTGTGSYEQYF . TRBJ2-7 TRBV2 TRBD1
TGTGCCAGCAGTTCTTACTCGAAGCCCGGTGAGCAGTTCTTC CASSSYSKPGEQFF many TRBJ2-1 TRBV27 .
TGCAGCGTGGTAAACACTGAAGCTTTCTTT CSVVNTEAFF many TRBJ1-1 TRBV29-1 .
TGTGCCAGCAAGGGCTTGGGTGGCTACACCTTC CASKGLGGYTF . TRBJ1-2 TRBV6-1 .
TGCAGTGCTAGCCGGTCTGCCGGGGAGCTGTTTTTT CSASRSAGELFF many TRBJ2-2 TRBV20-1 .
TGCGCCAGCAGCTTGCCGGCCGGAGGTTCACCCCTCCACTTT CASSLPAGGSPLHF . TRBJ1-6 TRBV5-1 .
TGCGCCAGCAGCCCCGGGACACGGTCTCAAGAGACCCAGTACTTC CASSPGTRSQETQYF . TRBJ2-5 TRBV5-1 .
TGCAGCGTCCTAGGACCAGGCCCAACCCAGTACTTC CSVLGPGPTQYF many TRBJ2-5 TRBV29-1 .
TGTGCCAGCAGTCCACAGGGACGGTTTAACTATGGCTACACCTTC CASSPQGRFNYGYTF . TRBJ1-2 TRBV6-5 .
TGTGCCAGCAGTTTTTCCCGGACTAGCGGGGGGGGCACAGATACGCAGTATTTT CASSFSRTSGGGTDTQYF . TRBJ2-3 TRBV28 TRBD2
TGCGCCAGCAGCTCGGATTGGACCGGGGAGCTGTTTTTT CASSSDWTGELFF many TRBJ2-2 TRBV5-1 .
TGTGCCAGCAGCTTAGGGAGGACAGATACGCTGTATTTT CASSLGRTDTLYF . TRBJ2-3 TRBV11-2 .
TGCGCCAGCAGCTTGGTAGCGGGGACGACAGATACGCAGTATTTT CASSLVAGTTDTQYF many TRBJ2-3 TRBV5-1 TRBD2
TGTGCCAGCAGCCGTGACACAGGGGGCACTGAAGCTTTCTTT CASSRDTGGTEAFF few TRBJ1-1 TRBV4-2 TRBD1
TGTGCCAGCAGCTTGGGGGGCGAATTCGATGAGCAGTTCTTC CASSLGGEFDEQFF . TRBJ2-1 TRBV5-5 .
TGTGCCAGCAGTGGTGAAGGCCGCGGGGGCTACACCTTC CASSGEGRGGYTF . TRBJ1-2 TRBV28 .
TGCAGTGCTAGACCCCTCAGCGGGGAGCTCTACAATGAGCAGTTCTTC CSARPLSGELYNEQFF many TRBJ2-1 TRBV20-1 TRBD2
TGTGCCAGCAGCCCCCGGGGGGGCTTTGGTGAGCAGTTCTTC CASSPRGGFGEQFF . TRBJ2-1 TRBV7-3 TRBD2
TGTGCCAGCAGCTCCCTGCCAAGCGGGGGGGCGAATGAGCAGTTCTTC CASSSLPSGGANEQFF . TRBJ2-1 TRBV5-6 TRBD2
TGTGCCAGCAGTTACTCGACGGGGTCCAGGGGCCAAGAGACCCAGTACTTC CASSYSTGSRGQETQYF . TRBJ2-5 TRBV6-5 .
TGTGCCAGCAGCCAAGAGGCAACTAGCGGGGGGGCCCCACAAGAGACCCAGTACTTC CASSQEATSGGAPQETQYF . TRBJ2-5 TRBV4-2 TRBD2